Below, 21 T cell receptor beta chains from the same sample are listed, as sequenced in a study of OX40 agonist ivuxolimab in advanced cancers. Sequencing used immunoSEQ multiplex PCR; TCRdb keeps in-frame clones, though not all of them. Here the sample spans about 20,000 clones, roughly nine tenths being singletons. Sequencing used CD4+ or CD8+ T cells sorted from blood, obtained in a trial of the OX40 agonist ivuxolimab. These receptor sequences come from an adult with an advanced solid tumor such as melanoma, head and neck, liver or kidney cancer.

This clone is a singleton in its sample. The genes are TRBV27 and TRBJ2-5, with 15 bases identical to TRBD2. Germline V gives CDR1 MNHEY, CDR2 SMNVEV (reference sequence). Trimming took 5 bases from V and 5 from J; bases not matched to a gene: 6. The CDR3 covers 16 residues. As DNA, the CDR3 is TGTGCCAGCAGTCGGACTAGCGGGAGGGCACGGGAGACCCAGTACTTC. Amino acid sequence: CASSRTSGRARETQYF.

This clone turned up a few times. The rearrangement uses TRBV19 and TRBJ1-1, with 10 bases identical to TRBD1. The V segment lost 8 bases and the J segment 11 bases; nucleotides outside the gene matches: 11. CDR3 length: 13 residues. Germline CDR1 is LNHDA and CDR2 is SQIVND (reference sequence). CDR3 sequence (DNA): TGTGCCAGTGGGAGACAGGGGGCCCTTGCGGCTTTCTTT. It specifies CASGRQGALAAFF.

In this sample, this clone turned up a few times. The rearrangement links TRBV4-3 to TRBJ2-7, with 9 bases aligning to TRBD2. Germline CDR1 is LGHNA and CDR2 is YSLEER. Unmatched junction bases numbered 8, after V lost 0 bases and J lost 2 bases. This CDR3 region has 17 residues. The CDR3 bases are TGCGCCAGCAGCCAAGACCGGCTAGCGGGGCCTCCCTACGAGCAGTACTTC. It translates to CASSQDRLAGPPYEQYF.

CDR3 nucleotide sequence: TGTGCCAGCAGCCTGGGTCCGGAAGTCGAGCAGTACTTC. The encoded protein is CASSLGPEVEQYF. This rearrangement joins TRBV28 to TRBJ2-7, with D hard to call. Trimming stripped 6 bases from V and 6 bases from J, with 15 bases between. Per the germline V gene, CDR1 is MDHEN and CDR2 is SYDVKM. The CDR3 has 13 residues.

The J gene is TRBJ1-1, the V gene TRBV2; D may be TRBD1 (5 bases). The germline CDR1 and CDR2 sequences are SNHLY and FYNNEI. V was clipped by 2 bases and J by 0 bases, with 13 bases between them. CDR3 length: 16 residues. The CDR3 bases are TGTGCCAGCAGTGAATCCCAGGGTAGCATGAACACTGAAGCTTTCTTT. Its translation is CASSESQGSMNTEAFF.

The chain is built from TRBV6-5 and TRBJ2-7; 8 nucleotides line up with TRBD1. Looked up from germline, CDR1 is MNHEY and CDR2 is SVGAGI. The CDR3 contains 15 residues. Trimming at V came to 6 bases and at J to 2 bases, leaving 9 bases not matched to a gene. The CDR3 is CASSQPGQATYEQYF. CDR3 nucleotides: TGTGCCAGCAGCCAACCGGGACAGGCAACCTACGAGCAGTACTTC.

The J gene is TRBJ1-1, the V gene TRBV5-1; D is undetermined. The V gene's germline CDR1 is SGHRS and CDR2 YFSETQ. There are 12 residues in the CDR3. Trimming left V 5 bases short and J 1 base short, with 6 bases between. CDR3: CASREKNTEAFF. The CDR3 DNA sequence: TGCGCCAGCAGGGAAAAGAACACTGAAGCTTTCTTT.

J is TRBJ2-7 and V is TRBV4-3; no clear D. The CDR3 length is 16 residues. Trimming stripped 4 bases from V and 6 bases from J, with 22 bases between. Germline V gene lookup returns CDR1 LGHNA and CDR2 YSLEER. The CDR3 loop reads CASSPAGPNYPAEQYF. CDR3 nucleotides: TGCGCCAGCAGCCCGGCAGGACCCAACTACCCAGCCGAGCAGTACTTC.

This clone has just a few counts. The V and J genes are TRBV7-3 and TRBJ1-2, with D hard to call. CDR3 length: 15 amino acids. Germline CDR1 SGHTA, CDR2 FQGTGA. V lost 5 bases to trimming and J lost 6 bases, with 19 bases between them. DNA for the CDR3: TGTGCCAGCAGCCCGAACCGAGGAGGGAAGGATGGCTACACCTTC. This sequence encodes CASSPNRGGKDGYTF.

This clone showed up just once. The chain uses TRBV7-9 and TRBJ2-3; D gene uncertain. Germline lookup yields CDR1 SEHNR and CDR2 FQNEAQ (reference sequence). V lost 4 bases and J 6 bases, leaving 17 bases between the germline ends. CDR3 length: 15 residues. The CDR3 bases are TGTGCCAGCAGCTCGACCCATGCCCACACCGATACGCAGTATTTT. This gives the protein CASSSTHAHTDTQYF.

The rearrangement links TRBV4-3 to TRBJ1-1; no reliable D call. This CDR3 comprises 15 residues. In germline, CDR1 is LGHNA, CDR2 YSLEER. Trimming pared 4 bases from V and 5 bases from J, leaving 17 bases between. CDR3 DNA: TGCGCCAGCAGCCGCCTTCGGGGTCGAGGAACTGAAGCTTTCTTT. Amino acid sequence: CASSRLRGRGTEAFF.

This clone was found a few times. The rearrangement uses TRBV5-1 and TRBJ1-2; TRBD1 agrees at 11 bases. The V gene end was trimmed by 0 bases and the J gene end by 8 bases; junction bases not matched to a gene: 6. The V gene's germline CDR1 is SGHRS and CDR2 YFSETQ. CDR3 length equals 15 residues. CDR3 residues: CASSLDGQGARGYTF. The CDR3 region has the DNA TGCGCCAGCAGCTTGGATGGACAGGGGGCGCGGGGCTACACCTTC.

The CDR3 DNA reads TGTGCCAGCAGCTTTGGATTCAACCAGGACTACGAGCAGTACTTC. Its translation: CASSFGFNQDYEQYF. V is TRBV5-7 and J is TRBJ2-7; D ambiguous. TRBV5-7 is an open reading frame whose function is uncertain. The CDR3 runs 15 residues. V dropped 2 bases and J dropped 3 bases, with 15 bases sitting between them.

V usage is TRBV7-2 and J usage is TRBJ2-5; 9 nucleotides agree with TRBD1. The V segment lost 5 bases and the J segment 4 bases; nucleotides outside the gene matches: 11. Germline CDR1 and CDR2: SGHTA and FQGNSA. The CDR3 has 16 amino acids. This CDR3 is CASSHRTGVGPETQYF. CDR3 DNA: TGTGCCAGCAGCCACAGGACAGGGGTAGGGCCAGAGACCCAGTACTTC.

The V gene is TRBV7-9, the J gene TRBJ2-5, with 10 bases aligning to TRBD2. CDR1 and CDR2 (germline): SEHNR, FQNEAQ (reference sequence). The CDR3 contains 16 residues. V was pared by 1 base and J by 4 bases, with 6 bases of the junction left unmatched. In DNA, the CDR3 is TGTGCCAGCAGCTTAGAAGGGTCTAGCGGGAGAGAGACCCAGTACTTC. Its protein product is CASSLEGSSGRETQYF.

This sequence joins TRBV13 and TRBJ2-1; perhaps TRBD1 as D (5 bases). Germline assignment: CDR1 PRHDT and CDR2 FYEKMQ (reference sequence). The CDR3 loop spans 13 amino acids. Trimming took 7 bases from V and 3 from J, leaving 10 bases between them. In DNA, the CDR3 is TGTGCCAGCAATAAGGGGCTCTACAATGAGCAGTTCTTC. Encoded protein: CASNKGLYNEQFF.

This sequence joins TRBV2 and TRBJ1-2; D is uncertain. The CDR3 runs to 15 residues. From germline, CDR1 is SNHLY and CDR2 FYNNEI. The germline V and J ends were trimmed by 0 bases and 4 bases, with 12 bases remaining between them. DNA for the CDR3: TGTGCCAGCAGTGAAGCGTGGCAGAGAGCCTATGGCTACACCTTC. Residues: CASSEAWQRAYGYTF.

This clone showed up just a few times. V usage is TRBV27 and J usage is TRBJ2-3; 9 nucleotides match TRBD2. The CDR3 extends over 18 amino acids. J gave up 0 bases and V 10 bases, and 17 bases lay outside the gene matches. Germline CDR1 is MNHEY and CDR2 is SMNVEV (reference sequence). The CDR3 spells CAITTSGDHPASTDTQYF. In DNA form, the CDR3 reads TGTGCCATTACGACTAGCGGCGACCATCCCGCTAGCACAGATACGCAGTATTTT.

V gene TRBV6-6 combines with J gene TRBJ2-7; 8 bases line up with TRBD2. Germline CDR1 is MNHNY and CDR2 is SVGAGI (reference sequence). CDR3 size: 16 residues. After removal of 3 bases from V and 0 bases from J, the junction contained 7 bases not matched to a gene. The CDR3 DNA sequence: TGTGCCAGCAGTTATGGACTAGCCAAAAGCTCCTACGAGCAGTACTTC. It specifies CASSYGLAKSSYEQYF.

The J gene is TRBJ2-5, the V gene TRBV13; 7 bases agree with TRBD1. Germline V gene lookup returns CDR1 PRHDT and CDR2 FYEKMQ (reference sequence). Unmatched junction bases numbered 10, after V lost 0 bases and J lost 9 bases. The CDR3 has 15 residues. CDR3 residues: CASSLGDRDRGAQYF. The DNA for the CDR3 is TGTGCCAGCAGCTTAGGTGACAGGGACCGGGGCGCCCAGTACTTC.

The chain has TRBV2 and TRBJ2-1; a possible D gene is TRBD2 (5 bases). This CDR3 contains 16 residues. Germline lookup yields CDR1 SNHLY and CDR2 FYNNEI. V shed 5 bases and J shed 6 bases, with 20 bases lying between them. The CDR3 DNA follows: TGTGCCAGCAGTTCCTCCTTTGCTAAGGCGGGCAATGAGCAGTTCTTC. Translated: CASSSSFAKAGNEQFF.